This T cell receptor beta chain was recorded in a study of blood T cell repertoires in COVID-19. Overall study: The samples span acute and convalescent COVID-19 from the United States, Italy and Spain. Sources were T cells, B-cell-depleted T cells, or PBMCs; the material itself was cDNA or gDNA.

V lost 3 bases, J lost 3 bases, and 5 bases stayed unmatched. CDR1 LNHDA and CDR2 SQIVND come from the germline V gene (reference sequence). The CDR3 is 15 residues long. The authors' processing: Researchers report that nucleated cell counts were estimated from reference gene primer amplification. Produced via immunoSEQ multiplex PCR; TCRdb's table is partial and in-frame only. V and J calls and clone size are as listed in that table; D and trimming were resolved from the DNA. The sample holds about 200,000 clones, roughly 83% seen once. The TCR was taken from a man aged 40-49 years with acute or convalescent COVID-19. The chain employs TRBV19 and TRBJ2-1; 7 bases agree with TRBD2. The sequencing input was peripheral blood. CDR3 bases: TGTGCCAGTAGTATGTTGCTAGCGGACTACAATGAGCAGTTCTTC. Protein sequence: CASSMLLADYNEQFF.